This entry concerns a single T cell receptor beta chain. These data come from a study of blood T cell repertoires in COVID-19. Study in general: The United States, Italy and Spain were the sources of the acute and convalescent COVID-19 samples. Sample material is recorded as cDNA or gDNA derived from T cells, B-cell-depleted T cells, or PBMCs.

Seattle's enrolled individuals joined amid active infection and were then monitored longitudinally. Original processing notes: Amplification of reference gene primers was used by the study to estimate nucleated cell counts. Measured with immunoSEQ multiplex PCR; TCRdb has only the in-frame clones, and not every one. V, J and clone size are taken as reported in that table, and D and trimming were inferred from the DNA itself. The sample yields 50,000 to 75,000 clones, roughly 78% seen once. Per the germline V gene, CDR1 is LGHDT and CDR2 is YNNKEL (reference sequence). This CDR3 region has 15 residues. Trimming stripped 3 bases from V and 4 bases from J, with 14 bases between.

The chain recombines TRBV3-1 (or the pseudogene TRBV3-2) with TRBJ2-3; TRBD2 might be the D (6 bases). The TCR was taken from a man aged 55 to 70 with COVID-19, enrolled during active disease. The specimen was peripheral blood. DNA of the CDR3: TGTGCCAGCAGCCAGACCCCCACGGGAGCAGATACGCAGTATTTT. This encodes CASSQTPTGADTQYF.